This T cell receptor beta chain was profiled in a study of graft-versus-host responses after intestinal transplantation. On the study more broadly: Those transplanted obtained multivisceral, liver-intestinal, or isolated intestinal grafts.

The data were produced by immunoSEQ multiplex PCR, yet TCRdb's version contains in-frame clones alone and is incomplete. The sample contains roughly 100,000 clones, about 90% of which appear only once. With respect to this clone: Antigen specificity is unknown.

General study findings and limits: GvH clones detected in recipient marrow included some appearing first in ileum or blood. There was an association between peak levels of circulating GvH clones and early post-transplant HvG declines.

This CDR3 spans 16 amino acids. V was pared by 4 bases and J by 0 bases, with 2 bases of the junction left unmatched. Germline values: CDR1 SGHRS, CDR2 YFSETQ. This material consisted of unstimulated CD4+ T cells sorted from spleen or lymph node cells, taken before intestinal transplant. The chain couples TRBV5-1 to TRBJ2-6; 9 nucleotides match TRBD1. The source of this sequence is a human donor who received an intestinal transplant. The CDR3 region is CASSRDRASGANVLTF. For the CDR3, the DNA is TGCGCCAGCAGCCGGGACAGGGCCTCTGGGGCCAACGTCCTGACTTTC.